These T cell receptor beta chains were read from a single sample in a study of cytomegalovirus exposure and HLA in healthy donors. Assay: immunoSEQ multiplex PCR; the TCRdb copy retains only in-frame clones and omits some. The sample holds some 99,000 clones, under 85% seen once. Sequencing was carried out using PBMCs. The receptors shown here come from a man in his forties in good health and CMV-seronegative. The CDR3 runs from the conserved cysteine through the conserved F or W. The D gene is left open where the match is weak. A row's size may be missing; if present it is once, few, many or a size class.

>TRBJ2-6|.|17|TRBV4-2|.
TGTGCCAGCAGCCAAGATGGCAAATGGTCTGGGGCCAACGTCCTGACTTTC
CASSQDGKWSGANVLTF
>TRBJ1-4|.|15|TRBV7-6|.
TGTGCCAGCAGCTGGGGCGGGGGCCCTAATGAAAAACTGTTTTTT
CASSWGGGPNEKLFF
>TRBJ2-7|.|11|TRBV20-1|.
TGCAGTGCTAGCACAGGCTACGAGCAGTACTTC
CSASTGYEQYF
>TRBJ2-1|once|15|TRBV5-1|TRBD1
TGCGCCAGCAGCGTTGGGACAGGGGAATACAATGAGCAGTTCTTC
CASSVGTGEYNEQFF
>TRBJ2-2|.|15|TRBV7-8|TRBD1
TGTGCCAGCAGCTTTACAGGGGTTAGGACCGGGGAGCTGTTTTTT
CASSFTGVRTGELFF
>TRBJ2-3|.|16|TRBV9|TRBD1
TGTGCCAGCAGCATAAAGGACAGGGGCACCACAGATACGCAGTATTTT
CASSIKDRGTTDTQYF
>TRBJ1-2|few|16|TRBV7-2|TRBD1
TGTGCCAGCAGCTTAGAGGGGGACAGGGCTAACTATGGCTACACCTTC
CASSLEGDRANYGYTF
>TRBJ2-5|.|14|TRBV5-1|TRBD1
TGCGCCAGCAGCTTGGTTACAGGGGGTCAGACCCAGTACTTC
CASSLVTGGQTQYF
>TRBJ2-1|.|15|TRBV9|.
TGTGCCAGCACGAAGGTGGGGGCCTCCTACAATGAGCAGTTCTTC
CASTKVGASYNEQFF
>TRBJ2-1|.|17|TRBV4-2|TRBD1
TGTGCCAGCAGCCAAGAGCCCACAGGGGGATCTAACAATGAGCAGTTCTTC
CASSQEPTGGSNNEQFF
>TRBJ2-1|.|19|TRBV4-3|.
TGCGCCAGCAGCCAGAAGCCCCCTCGGGCGGGGTTCTCCTACAATGAGCAGTTCTTC
CASSQKPPRAGFSYNEQFF
>TRBJ2-7|.|12|TRBV6-5|TRBD2
TGTGCCAGCACCCGGACTAGCGGGGAGCAGTACTTC
CASTRTSGEQYF
>TRBJ2-7|.|15|TRBV5-4|TRBD1
TGTGCCAGCAGCCCACAGGGGATACCCTCCTACGAGCAGTACTTC
CASSPQGIPSYEQYF
>TRBJ2-7|.|17|TRBV7-9|TRBD2
TGTGCCAGCAGCAAGACTAGCGGGGGGGCCGTAGACTACGAGCAGTACTTC
CASSKTSGGAVDYEQYF
>TRBJ2-7|.|14|TRBV6-1|TRBD2
TGTGCCAGCAGTATTAGCGGGGCAACCTACGAGCAGTACTTC
CASSISGATYEQYF
>TRBJ2-7|.|15|TRBV2|TRBD2
TGTGCCAGCAGCTGGACTAGCGGGGGTACCTACGAGCAGTACTTC
CASSWTSGGTYEQYF
>TRBJ2-5|.|14|TRBV13|TRBD1
TGTGCCAGCAGCACGACAGGGTCAACCAGGAGCCAGTACTTC
CASSTTGSTRSQYF
>TRBJ2-2|.|15|TRBV7-6|TRBD2
TGTGCCAGCAGCCGGACTAGCGGGGGGTCGGGGGAGCTGTTTTTT
CASSRTSGGSGELFF
>TRBJ2-2|few|15|TRBV5-1|.
TGCGCCAGCAGCCTGTATGCAGGGGGGACCGGGGAGCTGTTTTTT
CASSLYAGGTGELFF
>TRBJ2-3|few|16|TRBV7-8|TRBD2
TGTGCCAGCAGCTTAAGGGCGGGGGGGCTCACAGATACGCAGTATTTT
CASSLRAGGLTDTQYF
>TRBJ1-1|.|16|TRBV7-9|TRBD1
TGTGCCAGCAGCCTTGCTGCGGCAGGGGGGTTCACTGAAGCTTTCTTT
CASSLAAAGGFTEAFF
>TRBJ1-1|.|16|TRBV7-2|.
TGTGCCAGCAGCTTAGGAGTGGTCACCACGGGCACTGAAGCTTTCTTT
CASSLGVVTTGTEAFF
>TRBJ2-7|.|16|TRBV19|.
TGTGCCAGTAGTATCATGGCAGGGGCAGGCTACTACGAGCAGTACTTC
CASSIMAGAGYYEQYF
>TRBJ2-2|.|14|TRBV7-7|.
TGTGCTAGCAGAAGGGACACGAACACCGGGGAGCTGTTTTTT
CASRRDTNTGELFF
>TRBJ1-4|.|16|TRBV4-2|.
TGTGCCAGCAGCCAAGAGGCTACCGGAGGCAGTGAAAAACTGTTTTTT
CASSQEATGGSEKLFF
>TRBJ2-7|.|13|TRBV4-3|.
TGCGCCAGCAGCCAAGGTCCTAGCTACGAGCAGTACTTC
CASSQGPSYEQYF
>TRBJ1-1|.|16|TRBV27|.
TGTGCCAGCAGTCCGAGGACGGACTTCATGAACACTGAAGCTTTCTTT
CASSPRTDFMNTEAFF
>TRBJ2-6|.|15|TRBV4-1|.
TGCGCCAGCAGCCTTGGGGCCTCTGGGGCCAGCGTCCTGACTTTC
CASSLGASGASVLTF
>TRBJ1-4|.|16|TRBV15|.
TGTGCCACCAGCAGAACTGGGGGGGAGGAGAATGAAAAACTGTTTTTT
CATSRTGGEENEKLFF
>TRBJ1-2|.|15|TRBV13|TRBD1
TGTGCCAGCAGCTCCGAACATTACAGGGGAGATGGCTACACCTTC
CASSSEHYRGDGYTF
>TRBJ2-2|.|17|TRBV9|.
TGTGCCAGCAGCGCCGCTGACAGACAATGGGACACCGGGGAGCTGTTTTTT
CASSAADRQWDTGELFF
>TRBJ2-7|.|12|TRBV6-5|TRBD1
TGTGCCAGCAGCGCGACAGGGAACGAGCAGTACTTC
CASSATGNEQYF
>TRBJ2-5|.|15|TRBV7-7|.
TGTGCTAGCAGCTTAGCTCCGGGAGATGGAGAGACCCAGTACTTC
CASSLAPGDGETQYF
>TRBJ2-5|.|17|TRBV5-6|TRBD2
TGTGCCAGCAGCTTGGCCACCGGACTAGCGGCTATTGAGACCCAGTACTTC
CASSLATGLAAIETQYF
>TRBJ1-2|.|17|TRBV4-2|TRBD1
TGTGCCAGCAGCCAAGACGGAAGGGACAGGGGCTACTATGGCTACACCTTC
CASSQDGRDRGYYGYTF
>TRBJ2-4|.|16|TRBV7-8|.
TGTGCCAGCAGCGTGGGACATGATTTAGCCAAAAACATTCAGTACTTC
CASSVGHDLAKNIQYF
>TRBJ1-6|.|13|TRBV6-5|.
TGTGCCAGCAGTTACGGCAGGGTAGGACCCCTCCACTTT
CASSYGRVGPLHF
>TRBJ2-1|.|13|TRBV6-6|.
TGTGCCAGCAGAGGGGGGGCCGAGGATGAGCAGTTCTTC
CASRGGAEDEQFF
>TRBJ1-2|.|14|TRBV4-3|.
TGCGCCAGCAGCCAAGGTTTCGGTTTGAATGGCTACACCTTC
CASSQGFGLNGYTF
>TRBJ2-1|.|13|TRBV5-8|.
TGTGCCAGCAAAAGCCGGGGAGTGTATGAGCAGTTCTTC
CASKSRGVYEQFF
>TRBJ2-6|few|15|TRBV2|TRBD1
TGTGCCACCCAGACAGGGCTATCTGGGGCCAACGTCCTGACTTTC
CATQTGLSGANVLTF
>TRBJ2-7|few|16|TRBV5-6|TRBD1
TGTGCCAGCAGCTTGATTTACGGACAGGCATCCTACGAGCAGTACTTC
CASSLIYGQASYEQYF
>TRBJ2-5|.|15|TRBV9|TRBD2
TGTGCCAGCAGCGTAGGGGCGGGGGGGCGTGAGACCCAGTACTTC
CASSVGAGGRETQYF
>TRBJ2-2|.|14|TRBV10-3|TRBD2
TGTGCCATCAGGGGACTAGCTAACACCGGGGAGCTGTTTTTT
CAIRGLANTGELFF
>TRBJ2-1|.|15|TRBV7-9|TRBD1
TGTGCCAGCAGCCGCGGACAGGGGGAGGCGAATGAGCAGTTCTTC
CASSRGQGEANEQFF
>TRBJ2-3|.|14|TRBV9|TRBD2
TGTGCCAGCAGCGTAGGGACTAGAACAGATACGCAGTATTTT
CASSVGTRTDTQYF
>TRBJ2-5|.|14|TRBV7-3|.
TGTGCCAGCAGCCCGTCCCGGGAACAAGAGACCCAGTACTTC
CASSPSREQETQYF
>TRBJ1-2|.|13|TRBV7-3|.
TGTGCCAGCAGCCCGGGGGGGAGCTATGGCTACACCTTC
CASSPGGSYGYTF
>TRBJ2-7|.|14|TRBV11-2|TRBD1
TGTGCCAGCAGCTTAGTGGGGACAGGGAACGAGCAGTACTTC
CASSLVGTGNEQYF
>TRBJ2-7|.|13|TRBV18|.
TGTGCCAGCTCACCATCCTCCTCCTACGAGCAGTACTTC
CASSPSSSYEQYF
>TRBJ1-2|.|14|TRBV4-1|.
TGCGCCAGCAGCCAAGAGTCCAGGGTGGACGGCTACACCTTC
CASSQESRVDGYTF
>TRBJ1-6|once|15|TRBV11-2|TRBD1
TGTGCCAGCAGCAAGAGACAGGGGCGTAATTCACCCCTCCACTTT
CASSKRQGRNSPLHF
>TRBJ2-1|.|11|TRBV10-3|TRBD2
TGTGCCATCAGGACTAGCTATGAGCAGTTCTTC
CAIRTSYEQFF